This TCR beta chain was identified during a study of vaccination and CD4 T cells after COVID-19. Study overall: Sampling post-COVID took place a median around 99 days after diagnosis (range 35 to 161). The study, taken as a whole, reports: Of the reactive clones in convalescent patients, a median approximately 86% showed up only post-vaccination.

Sequenced with the Oncomine TCR Beta short-read assay was DNA taken from cultured CD4+ T cells. TCRdb independently ran MiXCR on the PCR reads; one entry per CDR3 protein. The table lists about 11,000 distinct CDR3 sequences, approximately 53% of them singletons. The CDR3 runs 15 residues. Trimming pared 2 bases from V and 3 bases from J, leaving 14 bases between. Germline V CDR1 and CDR2: DFQATT, SNEGSKA (reference sequence). A remark on this clonotype: Its antigen is still unknown.

Treatment meaning: approximately 9-day PBMC culture with coronavirus spike peptide pools or control peptides (ViraFEST assay). The sample comprised CD4+ T cells from blood, cultured in vitro. This TCR derives from a human donor who had recovered from COVID-19. The chain links TRBV20-1 to TRBJ1-3; D may be TRBD1 (5 bases). The CDR3 loop is CSARTTSGLGNTIYF. Here the CDR3 DNA reads TGCAGTGCTAGAACTACCTCAGGGCTTGGAAACACCATATATTTT.